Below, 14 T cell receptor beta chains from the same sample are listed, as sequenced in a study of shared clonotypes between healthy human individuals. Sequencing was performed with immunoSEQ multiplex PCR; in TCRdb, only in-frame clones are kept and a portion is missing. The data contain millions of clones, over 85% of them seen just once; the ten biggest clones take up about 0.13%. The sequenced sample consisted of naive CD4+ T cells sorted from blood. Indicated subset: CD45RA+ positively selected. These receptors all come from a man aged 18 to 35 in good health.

The CDR3 loop reads CASSLDHSNQPQHF. DNA for the CDR3: TGTGCCAGCAGCTTAGATCACAGCAATCAGCCCCAGCATTTT. The rearrangement joins TRBV7-9 to TRBJ1-5; D gene unclear. The CDR3 is 14 residues long. V dropped 1 base and J dropped 1 base, with 5 bases sitting between them. Per the germline V gene, CDR1 is SEHNR and CDR2 is FQNEAQ (reference sequence).

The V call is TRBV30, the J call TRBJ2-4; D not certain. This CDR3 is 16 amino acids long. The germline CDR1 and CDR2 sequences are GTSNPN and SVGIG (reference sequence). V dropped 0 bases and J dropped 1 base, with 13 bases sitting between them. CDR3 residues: CAWSVQGFAAKNIQYF. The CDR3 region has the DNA TGTGCCTGGAGTGTACAAGGGTTTGCGGCCAAAAACATTCAGTACTTC.

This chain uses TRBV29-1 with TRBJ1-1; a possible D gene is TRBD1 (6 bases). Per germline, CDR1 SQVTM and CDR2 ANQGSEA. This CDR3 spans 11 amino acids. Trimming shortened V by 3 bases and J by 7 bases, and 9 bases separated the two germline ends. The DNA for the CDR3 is TGCAGCGTTGACAGGGGTAATGAAGCTTTCTTT. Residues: CSVDRGNEAFF.

The CDR3 nucleotides read TGTGCCATCAGGGACCCGACAGTCAGCTTTGGGGCCAACGTCCTGACTTTC. Translating gives CAIRDPTVSFGANVLTF. V usage is TRBV10-3 and J usage is TRBJ2-6, with TRBD1 as a possible D gene (5 bases). Between the trimmed V and J ends, which lost 6 bases and 3 bases, there was a span of 18 bases. The CDR3 is made up of 17 amino acids. Germline loops: CDR1 ENHRY, CDR2 SYGVKD.

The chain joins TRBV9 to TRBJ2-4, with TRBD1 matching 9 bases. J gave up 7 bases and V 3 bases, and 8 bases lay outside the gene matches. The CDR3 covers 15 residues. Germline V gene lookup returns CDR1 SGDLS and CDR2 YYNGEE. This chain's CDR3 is CASSANPGTGNIQYF. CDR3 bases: TGTGCCAGCAGCGCAAATCCCGGGACAGGGAACATTCAGTACTTC.

CDR3 nucleotides: TGTGCCAGCAGGGGGGACCTTAACACTGAAGCTTTCTTT. Its translation: CASRGDLNTEAFF. The chain employs TRBV5-6 and TRBJ1-1, with D possibly matching TRBD1 (5 bases). Germline V gene lookup returns CDR1 SGHDT and CDR2 YYEEEE. The CDR3 has 13 amino acids. The V end was cut by 5 bases, the J end by 2 bases, with 10 bases between.

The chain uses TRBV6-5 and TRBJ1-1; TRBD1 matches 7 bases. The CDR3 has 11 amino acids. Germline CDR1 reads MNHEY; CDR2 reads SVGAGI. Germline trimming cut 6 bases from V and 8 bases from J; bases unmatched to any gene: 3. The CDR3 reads CASSRGQEAFF. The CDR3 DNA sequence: TGTGCCAGCAGCCGGGGACAGGAAGCTTTCTTT.

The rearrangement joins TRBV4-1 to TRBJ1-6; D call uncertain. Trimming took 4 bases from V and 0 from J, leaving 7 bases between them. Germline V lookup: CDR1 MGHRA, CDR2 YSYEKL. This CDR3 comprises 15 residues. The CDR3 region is CASSRSRSYNSPLHF. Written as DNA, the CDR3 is TGCGCCAGCAGCCGGTCTCGCTCCTATAATTCACCCCTCCACTTT.

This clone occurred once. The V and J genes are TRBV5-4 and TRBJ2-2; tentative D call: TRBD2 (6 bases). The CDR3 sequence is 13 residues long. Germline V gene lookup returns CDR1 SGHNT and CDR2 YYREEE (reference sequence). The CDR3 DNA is TGTGTTGGGAGGACGGGCCTCACCGGGGAGCTGTTTTTT. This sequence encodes CVGRTGLTGELFF.

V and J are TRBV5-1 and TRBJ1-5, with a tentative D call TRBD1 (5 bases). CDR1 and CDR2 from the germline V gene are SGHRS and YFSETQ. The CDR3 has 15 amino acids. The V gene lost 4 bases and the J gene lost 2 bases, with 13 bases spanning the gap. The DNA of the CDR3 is TGCGCCAGCAGCCCGGGACCCGAGGGCAATCAGCCCCAGCATTTT. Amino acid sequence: CASSPGPEGNQPQHF.

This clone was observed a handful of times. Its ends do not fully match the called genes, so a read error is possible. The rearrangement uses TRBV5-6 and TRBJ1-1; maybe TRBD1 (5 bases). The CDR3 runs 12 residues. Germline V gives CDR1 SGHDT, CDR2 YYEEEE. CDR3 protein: CASSFLDSRPKF. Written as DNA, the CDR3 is TGTGCCAGCAGCTTCCTCGACAGTCGACCCAAATTT.

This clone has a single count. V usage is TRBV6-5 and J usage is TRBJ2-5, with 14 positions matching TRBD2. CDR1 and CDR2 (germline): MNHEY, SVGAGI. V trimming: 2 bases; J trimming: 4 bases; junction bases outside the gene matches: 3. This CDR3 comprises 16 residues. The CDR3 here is CASSYPTSGGAETQYF. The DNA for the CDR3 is TGTGCCAGCAGTTACCCGACTAGCGGGGGGGCAGAGACCCAGTACTTC.

DNA for the CDR3: TGTGCCAGCAGCAAGAAACAGGGAAAGACTGAAGCTTTCTTT. Protein product: CASSKKQGKTEAFF. The genes are TRBV7-2 and TRBJ1-1, with D maybe TRBD1 (6 bases). The CDR3 runs 14 residues. Germline lookup yields CDR1 SGHTA and CDR2 FQGNSA. Trimming took off 5 bases at V and 5 bases at J, with 15 bases between the two ends.

The CDR3 DNA reads TGTGCCAGCAGCTTGGTAAGGCAAGACTACGAGCAGTACTTC. Its translation is CASSLVRQDYEQYF. The chain recombines TRBV7-2 with TRBJ2-7; D ambiguous. Looked up from germline, CDR1 is SGHTA and CDR2 is FQGNSA. The length of the CDR3 is 14 residues. Trimming shortened V by 3 bases and J by 3 bases, and 12 bases separated the two germline ends.